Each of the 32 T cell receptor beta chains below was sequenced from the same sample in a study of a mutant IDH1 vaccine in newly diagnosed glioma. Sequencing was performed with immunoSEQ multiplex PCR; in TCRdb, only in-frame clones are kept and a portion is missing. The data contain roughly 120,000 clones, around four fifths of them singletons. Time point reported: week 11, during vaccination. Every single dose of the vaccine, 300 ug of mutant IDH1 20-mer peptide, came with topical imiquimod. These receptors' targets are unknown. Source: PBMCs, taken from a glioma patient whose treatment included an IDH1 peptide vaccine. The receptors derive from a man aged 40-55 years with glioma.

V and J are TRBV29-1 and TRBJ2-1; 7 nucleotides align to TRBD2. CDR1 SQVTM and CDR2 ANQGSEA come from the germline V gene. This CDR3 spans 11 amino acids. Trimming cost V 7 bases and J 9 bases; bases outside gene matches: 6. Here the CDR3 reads CSARWGGEQFF. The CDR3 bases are TGCAGCGCCAGGTGGGGGGGTGAGCAGTTCTTC.

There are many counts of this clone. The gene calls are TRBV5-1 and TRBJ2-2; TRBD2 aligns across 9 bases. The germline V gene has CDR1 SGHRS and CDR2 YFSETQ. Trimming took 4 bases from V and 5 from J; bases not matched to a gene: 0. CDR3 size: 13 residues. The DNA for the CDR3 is TGCGCCAGCAGCACTAGCGGGACCGGGGAGCTGTTTTTT. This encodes CASSTSGTGELFF.

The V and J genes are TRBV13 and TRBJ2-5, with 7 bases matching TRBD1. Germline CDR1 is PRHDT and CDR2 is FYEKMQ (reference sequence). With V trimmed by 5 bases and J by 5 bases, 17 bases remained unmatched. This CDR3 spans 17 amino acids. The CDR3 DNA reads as TGTGCCAGCAGCCCCCTAGGGGGCAGAGCCCTCTCCGAGACCCAGTACTTC. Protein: CASSPLGGRALSETQYF.

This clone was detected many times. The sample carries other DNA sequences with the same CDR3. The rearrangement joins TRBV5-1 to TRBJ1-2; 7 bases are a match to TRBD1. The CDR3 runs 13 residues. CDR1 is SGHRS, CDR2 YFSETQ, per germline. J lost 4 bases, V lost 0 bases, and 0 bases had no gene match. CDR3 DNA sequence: TGCGCCAGCAGCTTGGAGGGGGCCTATGGCTACACCTTC. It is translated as CASSLEGAYGYTF.

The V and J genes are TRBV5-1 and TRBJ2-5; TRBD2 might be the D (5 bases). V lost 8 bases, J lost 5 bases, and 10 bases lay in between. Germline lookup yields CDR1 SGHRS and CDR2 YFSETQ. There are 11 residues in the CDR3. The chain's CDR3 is CASRSGETQYF. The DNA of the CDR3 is TGCGCCAGTAGGTCGGGGGAGACCCAGTACTTC.

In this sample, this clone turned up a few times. Written as DNA, the CDR3 is TGTGCCAGCAGGCAACAGGGGAATAGCAATCAGCCCCAGCATTTT. Residues: CASRQQGNSNQPQHF. This rearrangement joins TRBV6-6 to TRBJ1-5, with 7 positions matching TRBD1. The junction had 5 bases not matched to a gene; V was cut back by 6 bases and J by 0 bases. This CDR3 spans 15 amino acids. Germline values: CDR1 MNHNY, CDR2 SVGAGI (reference sequence).

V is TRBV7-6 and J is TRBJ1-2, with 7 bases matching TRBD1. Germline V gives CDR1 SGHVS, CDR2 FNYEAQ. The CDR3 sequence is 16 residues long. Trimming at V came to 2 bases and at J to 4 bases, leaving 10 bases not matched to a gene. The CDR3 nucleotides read TGTGCCAGCAGCTTAATCCAGGGGGTACCGACCTATGGCTACACCTTC. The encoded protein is CASSLIQGVPTYGYTF.

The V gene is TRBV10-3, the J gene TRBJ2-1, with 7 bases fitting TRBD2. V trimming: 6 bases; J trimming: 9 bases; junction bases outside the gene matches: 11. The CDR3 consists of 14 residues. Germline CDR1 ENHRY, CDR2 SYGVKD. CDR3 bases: TGTGCCATCAGAGAGGAGAGCGGGATTAGTGAGCAGTTCTTC. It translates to CAIREESGISEQFF.

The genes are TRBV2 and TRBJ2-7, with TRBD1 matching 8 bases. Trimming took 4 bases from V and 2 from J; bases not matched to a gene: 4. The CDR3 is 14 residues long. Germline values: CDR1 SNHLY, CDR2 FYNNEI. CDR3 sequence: CASSGQGIPYEQYF. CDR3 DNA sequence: TGTGCCAGCAGTGGACAGGGGATACCCTACGAGCAGTACTTC.

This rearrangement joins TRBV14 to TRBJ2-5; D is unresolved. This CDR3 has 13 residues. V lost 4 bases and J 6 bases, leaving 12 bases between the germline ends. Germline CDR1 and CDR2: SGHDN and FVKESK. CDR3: CASSLASKKTQYF. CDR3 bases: TGTGCCAGCAGCCTTGCCTCCAAGAAGACCCAGTACTTC. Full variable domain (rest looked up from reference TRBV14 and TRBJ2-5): EAGVTQFPSHSVIEKGQTVTLRCDPISGHDNLYWYRRVMGKEIKFLLHFVKESKQDESGMPNNRFLAERTGGTYSTLKVQPAELEDSGVYFCASSLASKKTQYFGPGTRLLVL.

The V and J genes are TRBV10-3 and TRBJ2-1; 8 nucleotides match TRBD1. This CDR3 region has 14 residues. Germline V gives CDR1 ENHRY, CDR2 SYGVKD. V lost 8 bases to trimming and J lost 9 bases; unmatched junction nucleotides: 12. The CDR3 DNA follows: TGTGCCATCGCCGGTCAGGGGGCGTCGGGTGAGCAGTTCTTC. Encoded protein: CAIAGQGASGEQFF.

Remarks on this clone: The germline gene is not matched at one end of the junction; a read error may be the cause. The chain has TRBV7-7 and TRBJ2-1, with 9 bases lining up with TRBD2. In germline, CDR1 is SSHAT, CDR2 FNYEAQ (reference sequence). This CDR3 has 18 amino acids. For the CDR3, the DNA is TGTGCTAGCAGCCGCCGATTAGCCGGGACTAGCCAATACAATGAGCAGTTCTTC. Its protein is CASSRRLAGTSQYNEQFF.

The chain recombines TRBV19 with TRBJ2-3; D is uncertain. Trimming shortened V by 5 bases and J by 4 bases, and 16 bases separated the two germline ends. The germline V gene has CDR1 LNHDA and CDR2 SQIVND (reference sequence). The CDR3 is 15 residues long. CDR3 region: CASSLLSPGADTQYF. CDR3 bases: TGTGCCAGTAGTCTCCTTTCGCCTGGCGCAGATACGCAGTATTTT. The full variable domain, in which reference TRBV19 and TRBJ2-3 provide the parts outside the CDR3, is DGGITQSPKYLFRKEGQNVTLSCEQNLNHDAMYWYRQDPGQGLRLIYYSQIVNDFQKGDIAEGYSVSREKKESFPLTVTSAQKNPTAFYLCASSLLSPGADTQYFGPGTRLTVL.

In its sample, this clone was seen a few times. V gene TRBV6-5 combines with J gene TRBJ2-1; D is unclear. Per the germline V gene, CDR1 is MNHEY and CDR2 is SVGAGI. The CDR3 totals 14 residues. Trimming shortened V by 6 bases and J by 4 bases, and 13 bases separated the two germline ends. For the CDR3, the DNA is TGTGCCAGCAGCCGATCGCCCCGGTACAATGAGCAGTTCTTC. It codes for CASSRSPRYNEQFF.

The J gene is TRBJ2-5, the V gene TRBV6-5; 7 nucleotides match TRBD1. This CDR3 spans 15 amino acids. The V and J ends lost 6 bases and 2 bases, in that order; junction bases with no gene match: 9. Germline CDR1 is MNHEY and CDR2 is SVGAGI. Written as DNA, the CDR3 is TGTGCCAGCAGCTTGACAGGGTCCCGGCAAGAGACCCAGTACTTC. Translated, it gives CASSLTGSRQETQYF.

CDR3 nucleotide sequence: TGTGCCAGTAGTGTAGGACAGGCTGGTGGCTACACCTTC. Translating gives CASSVGQAGGYTF. V gene TRBV19 combines with J gene TRBJ1-2; the match to TRBD1 covers 7 bases. The CDR3 consists of 13 residues. The trim removed 5 bases at V and 7 bases at J, leaving 7 bases unmatched. Germline CDR1 and CDR2: LNHDA and SQIVND (reference sequence).

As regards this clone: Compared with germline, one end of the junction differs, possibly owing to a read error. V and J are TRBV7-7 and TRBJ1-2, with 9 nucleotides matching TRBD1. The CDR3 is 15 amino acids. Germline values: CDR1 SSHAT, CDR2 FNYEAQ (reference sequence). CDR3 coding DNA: TGTGCTAGCAGCACTAAGACAGGGGGAATCTATGGCTACACCTTC. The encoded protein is CASSTKTGGIYGYTF.

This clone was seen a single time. The CDR3 DNA is TGCGCCAGCAGCTTGGCCTCCACCTACGAGCAGTACTTC. It specifies CASSLASTYEQYF. The rearrangement uses TRBV5-1 and TRBJ2-7; D remains unclear. Trimming removed 0 bases from V and 2 bases from J, with 6 bases in between. CDR1 is SGHRS, CDR2 YFSETQ, per germline. The CDR3 contains 13 residues.

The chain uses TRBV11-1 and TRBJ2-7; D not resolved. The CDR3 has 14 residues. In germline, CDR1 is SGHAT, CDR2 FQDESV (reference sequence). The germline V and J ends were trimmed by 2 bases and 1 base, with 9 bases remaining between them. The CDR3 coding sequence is TGTGCCAGCAGCTTAACCCGGGTATCCTACGAGCAGTACTTC. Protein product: CASSLTRVSYEQYF.

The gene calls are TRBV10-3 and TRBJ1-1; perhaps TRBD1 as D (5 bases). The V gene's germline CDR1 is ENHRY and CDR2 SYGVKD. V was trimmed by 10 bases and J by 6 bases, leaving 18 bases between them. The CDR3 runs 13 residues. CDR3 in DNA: TGTGCCAGCCTGAGGGACGGACATTCTGAAGCTTTCTTT. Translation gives CASLRDGHSEAFF.

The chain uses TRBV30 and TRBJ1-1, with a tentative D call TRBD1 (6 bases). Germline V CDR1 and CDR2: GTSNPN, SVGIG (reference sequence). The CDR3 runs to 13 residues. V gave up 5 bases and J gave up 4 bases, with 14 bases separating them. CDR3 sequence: CAWVYRGATEAFF. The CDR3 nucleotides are TGTGCCTGGGTTTATCGGGGGGCCACTGAAGCTTTCTTT.

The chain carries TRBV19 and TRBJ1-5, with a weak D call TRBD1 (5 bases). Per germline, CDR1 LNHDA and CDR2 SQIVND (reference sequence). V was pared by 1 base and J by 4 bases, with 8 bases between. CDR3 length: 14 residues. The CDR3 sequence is CASSIVGRNQPQHF. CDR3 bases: TGTGCCAGTAGTATAGTGGGGCGGAATCAGCCCCAGCATTTT. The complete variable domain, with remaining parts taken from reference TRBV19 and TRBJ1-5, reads DGGITQSPKYLFRKEGQNVTLSCEQNLNHDAMYWYRQDPGQGLRLIYYSQIVNDFQKGDIAEGYSVSREKKESFPLTVTSAQKNPTAFYLCASSIVGRNQPQHFGDGTRLSIL.

In DNA form, the CDR3 reads TGTGCCAGCAGCTTGGTGCCCCGCCGAGGGGCCAAAAACATTCAGTACTTC. This codes for CASSLVPRRGAKNIQYF. This sequence joins TRBV5-6 and TRBJ2-4; TRBD2 is a possible D gene (5 bases). The CDR3 consists of 17 residues. Trimming took off 0 bases at V and 1 base at J, with 14 bases between the two ends. CDR1 is SGHDT, CDR2 YYEEEE, per germline.

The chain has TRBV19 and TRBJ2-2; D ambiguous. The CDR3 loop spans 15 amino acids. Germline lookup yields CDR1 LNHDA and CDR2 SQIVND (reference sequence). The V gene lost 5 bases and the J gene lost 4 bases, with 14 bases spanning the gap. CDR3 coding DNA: TGTGCCAGTAGTCCGTTACAGAGAGCCACCGGGGAGCTGTTTTTT. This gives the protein CASSPLQRATGELFF.

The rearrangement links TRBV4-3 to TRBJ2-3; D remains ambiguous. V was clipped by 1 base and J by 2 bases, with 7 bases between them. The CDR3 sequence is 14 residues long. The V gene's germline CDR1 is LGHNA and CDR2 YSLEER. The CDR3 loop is CASSQGSYTDTQYF. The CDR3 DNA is TGCGCCAGCAGCCAAGGGTCTTACACAGATACGCAGTATTTT.

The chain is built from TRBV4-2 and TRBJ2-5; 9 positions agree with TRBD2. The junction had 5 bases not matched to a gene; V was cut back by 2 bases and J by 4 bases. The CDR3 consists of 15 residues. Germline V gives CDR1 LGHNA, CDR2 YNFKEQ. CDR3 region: CASSQLAGAGETQYF. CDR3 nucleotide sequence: TGTGCCAGCAGCCAATTAGCGGGGGCAGGAGAGACCCAGTACTTC.

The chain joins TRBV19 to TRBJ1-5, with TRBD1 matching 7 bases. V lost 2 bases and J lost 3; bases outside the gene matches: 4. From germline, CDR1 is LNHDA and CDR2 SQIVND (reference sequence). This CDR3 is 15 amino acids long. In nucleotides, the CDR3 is TGTGCCAGTAGTATACGGGACAGACCCAATCAGCCCCAGCATTTT. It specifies CASSIRDRPNQPQHF.

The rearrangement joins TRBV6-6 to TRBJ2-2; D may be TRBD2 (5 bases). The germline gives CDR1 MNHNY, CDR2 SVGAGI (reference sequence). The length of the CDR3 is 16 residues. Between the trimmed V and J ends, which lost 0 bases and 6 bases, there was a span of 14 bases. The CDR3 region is CASSYSRALTAGELFF. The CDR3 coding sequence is TGTGCCAGCAGTTACTCGAGGGCCCTCACGGCCGGGGAGCTGTTTTTT.

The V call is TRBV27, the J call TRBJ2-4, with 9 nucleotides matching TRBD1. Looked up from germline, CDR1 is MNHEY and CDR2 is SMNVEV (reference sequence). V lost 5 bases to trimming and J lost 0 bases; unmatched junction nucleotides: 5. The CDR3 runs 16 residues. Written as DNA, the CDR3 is TGTGCCAGCAGTATCGGGACAGGGCTAGCCAAAAACATTCAGTACTTC. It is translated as CASSIGTGLAKNIQYF.

CDR3 nucleotide sequence: TGTGCCAGCAGCCCCTGGGGCAAGAACTATGGCTACACCTTC. Its translation: CASSPWGKNYGYTF. The V gene is TRBV5-4, the J gene TRBJ1-2, with D possibly matching TRBD1 (5 bases). The germline V gene has CDR1 SGHNT and CDR2 YYREEE (reference sequence). The CDR3 extends over 14 amino acids. The V gene lost 4 bases and the J gene lost 2 bases, with 12 bases spanning the gap. The full variable domain, in which reference TRBV5-4 and TRBJ1-2 provide the parts outside the CDR3, is ETGVTQSPTHLIKTRGQQVTLRCSSQSGHNTVSWYQQALGQGPQFIFQYYREEENGRGNFPPRFSGLQFPNYSSELNVNALELDDSALYLCASSPWGKNYGYTFGSGTRLTVV.

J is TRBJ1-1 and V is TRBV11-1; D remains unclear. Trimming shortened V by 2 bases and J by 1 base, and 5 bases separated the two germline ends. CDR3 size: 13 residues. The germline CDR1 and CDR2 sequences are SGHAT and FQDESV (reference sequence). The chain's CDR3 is CASSLKGNTEAFF. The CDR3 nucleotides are TGTGCCAGCAGCTTAAAGGGGAACACTGAAGCTTTCTTT.

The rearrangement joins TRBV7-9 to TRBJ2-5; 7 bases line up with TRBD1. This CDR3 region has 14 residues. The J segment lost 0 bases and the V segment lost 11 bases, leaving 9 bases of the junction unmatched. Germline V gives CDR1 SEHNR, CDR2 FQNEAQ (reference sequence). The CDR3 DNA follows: TGTGCCGCTGGGCAGGGACAGTACCAAGAGACCCAGTACTTC. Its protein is CAAGQGQYQETQYF. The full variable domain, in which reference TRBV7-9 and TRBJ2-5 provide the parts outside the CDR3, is DTGVSQNPRHKITKRGQNVTFRCDPISEHNRLYWYRQTLGQGPEFLTYFQNEAQLEKSRLLSDRFSAERPKGSFSTLEIQRTEQGDSAMYLCAAGQGQYQETQYFGPGTRLLVL.